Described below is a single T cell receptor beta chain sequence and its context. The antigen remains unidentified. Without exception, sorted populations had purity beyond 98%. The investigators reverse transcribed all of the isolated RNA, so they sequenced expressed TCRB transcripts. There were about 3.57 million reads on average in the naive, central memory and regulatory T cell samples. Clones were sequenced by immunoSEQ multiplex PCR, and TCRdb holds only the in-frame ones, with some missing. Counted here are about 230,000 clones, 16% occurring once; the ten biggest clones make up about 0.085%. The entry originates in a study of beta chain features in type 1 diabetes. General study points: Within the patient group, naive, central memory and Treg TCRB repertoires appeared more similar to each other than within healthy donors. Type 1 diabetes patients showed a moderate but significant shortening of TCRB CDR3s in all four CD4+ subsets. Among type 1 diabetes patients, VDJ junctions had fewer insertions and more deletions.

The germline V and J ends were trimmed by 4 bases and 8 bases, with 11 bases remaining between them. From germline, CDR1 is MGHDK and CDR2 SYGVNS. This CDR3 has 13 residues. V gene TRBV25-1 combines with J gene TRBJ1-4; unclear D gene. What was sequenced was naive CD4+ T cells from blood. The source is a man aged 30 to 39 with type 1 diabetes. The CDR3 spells CASSVLPGEKLFF. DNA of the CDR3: TGTGCCAGCAGTGTTTTGCCGGGAGAAAAACTGTTTTTT.